One and the same sample provided the 26 T cell receptor beta chains below, sequenced in a study of T cells in Graves' hyperthyroidism and ophthalmopathy. TCR beta CDR3 regions were amplified from RNA. First-round RT-PCR of the TCR CDR3 relied on the HTBI primer set. TCRdb used MiXCR to reprocess the multiplex PCR reads, holding one entry per CDR3 protein. The table includes fewer than 500,000 distinct CDR3 sequences, approximately 15% detected once. Material: blood. The receptors were gathered from a man between 18 and 35 years old with Graves' ophthalmopathy.

The chain joins TRBV5-4 to TRBJ2-1; either TRBD1 or TRBD2 may supply D (5 bases each). Trimming took 0 bases from V and 5 from J, leaving 12 bases between them. Germline V CDR1 and CDR2: SGHNT, YYREEE (reference sequence). The CDR3 has 15 residues. The CDR3 DNA reads as TGTGCCAGCAGCTTGGCCAGTGAGGGACACAATGAGCAGTTCTTC. It translates to CASSLASEGHNEQFF.

A word on this clonotype: A much bigger clone sits one base away, suggesting this may be a read error. The CDR3 end shows no conserved phenylalanine or tryptophan, and so a read error is likely. The gene calls are TRBV3-1 and TRBJ2-7; weak D call: TRBD2 (6 bases). Germline loops: CDR1 LGHDT, CDR2 YNNKEL (reference sequence). The V and J ends lost 4 bases and 3 bases respectively, with 16 bases between them. This CDR3 is 15 amino acids long. CDR3 nucleotides: TGTGCCAGCAGCCCCGGACTATATGACCTCTACGAGCAGTACCTC. Residues: CASSPGLYDLYEQYL.

This clonotype appeared many times. This chain connects TRBV29-1 to TRBJ2-3, with 8 nucleotides matching TRBD1. CDR1 SQVTM and CDR2 ANQGSEA come from the germline V gene. CDR3 length: 13 residues. The V segment lost 8 bases and the J segment 4 bases; nucleotides outside the gene matches: 8. Written as DNA, the CDR3 is TGCAGCCTTGGACAGGGAAGCGCAGATACGCAGTATTTT. It yields the protein CSLGQGSADTQYF.

The chain links TRBV20-1 to TRBJ1-2; D possibly corresponds to TRBD1 (5 bases). The V end was cut by 0 bases, the J end by 2 bases, with 19 bases between. Germline V lookup: CDR1 DFQATT, CDR2 SNEGSKA (reference sequence). This CDR3 comprises 17 residues. The CDR3 nucleotides are TGCAGTGCTAGAGATAACAGGTTAGCAGGAGAGAACTATGGCTACACCTTC. Translation: CSARDNRLAGENYGYTF.

This clonotype was recorded a few times. This sequence joins TRBV5-1 and TRBJ2-3, with TRBD2 matching 10 bases. The J segment lost 1 base and the V segment lost 1 base, leaving 15 bases of the junction unmatched. Germline assignment: CDR1 SGHRS and CDR2 YFSETQ. This CDR3 is 20 amino acids long. This chain's CDR3 is CASSLWGAASGRARTDTQYF. The CDR3 bases are TGCGCCAGCAGCTTGTGGGGAGCCGCGAGCGGGAGGGCCCGCACAGATACGCAGTATTTT.

This clonotype was picked up many times. CDR3 residues: CASSPSSGTDEQYF. The CDR3 DNA reads as TGTGCCAGCTCACCCTCTAGCGGGACCGACGAGCAGTACTTC. This chain joins TRBV18 and TRBJ2-7; 9 nucleotides agree with TRBD2. Germline V gene sequence: CDR1 KGHSH, CDR2 LQKENI. This CDR3 is built from 14 residues. V lost 3 bases to trimming and J lost 5 bases; unmatched junction nucleotides: 5.

This chain uses TRBV10-3 with TRBJ2-2, with TRBD1 identical over 11 bases. The J segment lost 3 bases and the V segment lost 6 bases, leaving 6 bases of the junction unmatched. The CDR3 is 16 amino acids. Germline CDR1 and CDR2: ENHRY and SYGVKD. CDR3 sequence: CAIRGTGGNYTGELFF. Here the CDR3 DNA reads TGTGCCATCAGGGGGACAGGGGGAAACTACACCGGGGAGCTGTTTTTT.

Only a few counts were recorded for this clonotype. CDR3 protein: CSAGTSGYEQYF. CDR3 coding DNA: TGCAGTGCTGGCACTAGCGGGTACGAGCAGTACTTC. The V gene is TRBV20-1, the J gene TRBJ2-7, with 9 nucleotides matching TRBD2. The trim removed 5 bases at V and 4 bases at J, leaving 3 bases unmatched. Germline V lookup: CDR1 DFQATT, CDR2 SNEGSKA (reference sequence). The CDR3 contains 12 residues.

The V call is TRBV28, the J call TRBJ1-1, with D maybe TRBD1 (5 bases). This CDR3 is 11 amino acids long. The germline V and J ends were trimmed by 8 bases and 3 bases, with 7 bases remaining between them. The V gene's germline CDR1 is MDHEN and CDR2 SYDVKM. The CDR3 here is CASRDYTEAFF. The CDR3 DNA is TGTGCCAGCCGGGACTACACTGAAGCTTTCTTT.

This clonotype was observed many times. This chain uses TRBV3-1 with TRBJ1-4; D may be TRBD1 (5 bases). CDR3 length: 13 amino acids. Per the germline V gene, CDR1 is LGHDT and CDR2 is YNNKEL (reference sequence). Trimming pared 2 bases from V and 4 bases from J, leaving 5 bases between. The CDR3 sequence is CASSQQGNEKLFF. CDR3 DNA sequence: TGTGCCAGCAGCCAACAGGGTAATGAAAAACTGTTTTTT.

This clonotype was seen ten or more times. The genes are TRBV30 and TRBJ2-5; D gene ambiguous. The length of the CDR3 is 13 residues. The germline V gene encodes CDR1 GTSNPN and CDR2 SVGIG (reference sequence). V was cut by 4 bases and J by 2 bases, with 11 bases left in between. The CDR3 DNA sequence: TGTGCCTGGAATATGAACAGACAAGAGACCCAGTACTTC. It encodes CAWNMNRQETQYF.

The chain employs TRBV20-1 and TRBJ1-4, with 9 bases aligning to TRBD1. This CDR3 is built from 15 residues. The J segment lost 3 bases and the V segment lost 6 bases, leaving 8 bases of the junction unmatched. CDR1 is DFQATT and CDR2 is SNEGSKA in the germline V gene (reference sequence). Here the CDR3 reads CSAPGTGFPNEKLFF. Written as DNA, the CDR3 is TGCAGTGCCCCCGGGACAGGGTTCCCTAATGAAAAACTGTTTTTT.

As regards this clonotype: A much bigger clone sits one base away, suggesting this may be a read error. The rearrangement uses TRBV19 and TRBJ1-5; D gene ambiguous. Trimming shortened V by 6 bases and J by 2 bases, and 8 bases separated the two germline ends. Germline V gives CDR1 LNHDA, CDR2 SQIVND (reference sequence). This CDR3 region has 13 residues. CDR3: CASSYQCNQPQHF. The DNA for the CDR3 is TGTGCCAGTAGCTATCAGTGCAATCAGCCCCAGCATTTT.

This clonotype came up many times. V gene TRBV24-1 combines with J gene TRBJ1-5, with 7 bases lining up with TRBD1. Germline V CDR1 and CDR2: KGHDR, SFDVKD. This CDR3 contains 14 residues. V shed 10 bases, J shed 2 bases, and the junction held 7 bases outside the gene matches. The CDR3 DNA reads TGTGCCACGAAGGGGGCAGGGGGCAATCAGCCCCAGCATTTT. Its translation: CATKGAGGNQPQHF.

The table lists this clonotype with many counts. This chain connects TRBV5-5 to TRBJ1-1; a weak D match, TRBD1 (5 bases). Germline V gene sequence: CDR1 SGHKS, CDR2 YYEKEE (reference sequence). CDR3 size: 14 residues. Trimming pared 4 bases from V and 3 bases from J, leaving 13 bases between. As DNA, the CDR3 is TGTGCCAGCAGCCCCCAGGGACGGGACACTGAAGCTTTCTTT. It specifies CASSPQGRDTEAFF.

This chain links TRBV20-1 with TRBJ2-7; 7 nucleotides match TRBD1. Germline V lookup: CDR1 DFQATT, CDR2 SNEGSKA (reference sequence). Germline trimming cut 0 bases from V and 5 bases from J; bases unmatched to any gene: 7. The CDR3 spans 14 residues. The chain's CDR3 is CSARDAQGSHEQYF. In DNA, the CDR3 is TGCAGTGCTAGAGATGCACAGGGGAGCCACGAGCAGTACTTC.

In its sample, this clonotype was seen many times. The rearrangement joins TRBV6-1 to TRBJ1-1; TRBD1 is a possible D gene (6 bases). The V end lost 8 bases, the J end lost 1 base, and 11 bases lay between the germline ends. This CDR3 has 13 residues. Per germline, CDR1 MNHNS and CDR2 SASEGT. CDR3 loop: CASSGQSNTEAFF. In DNA form, the CDR3 reads TGTGCCAGCTCCGGACAGTCGAACACTGAAGCTTTCTTT.

V and J are TRBV12-3 or TRBV12-4 and TRBJ2-7, with 13 bases fitting TRBD2. The V gene end was trimmed by 4 bases and the J gene end by 0 bases; junction bases not matched to a gene: 6. This CDR3 contains 17 residues. CDR3 protein: CASSSPGLAGLSYEQYF. DNA of the CDR3: TGTGCCAGCAGTTCCCCGGGACTAGCGGGGCTCTCCTACGAGCAGTACTTC.

This clonotype has ten or more counts. The chain links TRBV5-1 to TRBJ2-1; 10 bases align to TRBD2. Trimming cost V 4 bases and J 6 bases; bases outside gene matches: 10. From germline, CDR1 is SGHRS and CDR2 YFSETQ. This CDR3 has 16 residues. The chain's CDR3 is CASSPAGLAGVNEQFF. The CDR3 DNA reads as TGCGCCAGCAGCCCCGCCGGGCTAGCGGGAGTCAATGAGCAGTTCTTC. Drawing the rest from reference TRBV5-1 and TRBJ2-1, the complete variable domain is KAGVTQTPRYLIKTRGQQVTLSCSPISGHRSVSWYQQTPGQGLQFLFEYFSETQRNKGNFPGRFSGRQFSNSRSEMNVSTLELGDSALYLCASSPAGLAGVNEQFFGPGTRLTVL.

With regard to this clonotype: A single base separates this from a much larger clone, so it may be a read error. The chain uses TRBV12-3 or TRBV12-4 and TRBJ2-3, with 12 bases that match TRBD1. The V gene end was trimmed by 6 bases and the J gene end by 4 bases; junction bases not matched to a gene: 20. The CDR3 is 20 amino acids. The CDR3 reads CASSQDAPGTGGELADTQYF. The DNA for the CDR3 is TGTGCCAGCAGCCAAGATGCTCCCGGGACAGGGGGCGAGCTCGCAGATACGCAGTATTTT.

This chain joins TRBV4-2 and TRBJ2-3; TRBD2 agrees at 11 bases. The V gene end was trimmed by 5 bases and the J gene end by 2 bases; junction bases not matched to a gene: 6. The CDR3 length is 16 residues. Germline V CDR1 and CDR2: LGHNA, YNFKEQ. The CDR3 nucleotides read TGTGCCAGCAGCAAAGGGACTAGCGGAAACACAGATACGCAGTATTTT. Encoded protein: CASSKGTSGNTDTQYF.

This clonotype was seen repeatedly, ten times or more. The rearrangement uses TRBV11-3 and TRBJ2-7; a possible D gene is TRBD1 (6 bases). CDR3 length equals 13 residues. V gave up 5 bases and J gave up 2 bases, with 10 bases separating them. The germline V gene encodes CDR1 SGHNT and CDR2 YENEEA. The CDR3 reads CASSLQGTYEQYF. In nucleotides, the CDR3 is TGTGCCAGCAGCCTACAGGGAACCTACGAGCAGTACTTC.

Worth noting for this clonotype: This could be a read error, since a much larger clone is one nucleotide away. The chain uses TRBV2 and TRBJ1-1; D is ambiguous. This CDR3 contains 11 residues. Germline V lookup: CDR1 SNHLY, CDR2 FYNNEI. The CDR3 region is CATGMNTGAFF. As DNA, the CDR3 is TGTGCCACGGGAATGAACACTGGAGCTTTCTTT.

This clonotype was observed many times. The chain joins TRBV7-2 to TRBJ2-5; 8 nucleotides agree with TRBD2. Unmatched junction bases numbered 6, after V lost 1 base and J lost 5 bases. This CDR3 comprises 15 residues. Germline V CDR1 and CDR2: SGHTA, FQGNSA. CDR3 in amino acids: CASSLVGTSSETQYF. The CDR3 nucleotides are TGTGCCAGCAGCTTAGTTGGGACTAGTAGCGAGACCCAGTACTTC.

This clonotype was observed many times. The chain combines TRBV3-1 with TRBJ1-5; no clear D. The germline V gene encodes CDR1 LGHDT and CDR2 YNNKEL (reference sequence). Trimming pared 1 base from V and 2 bases from J, leaving 9 bases between. This CDR3 comprises 15 residues. CDR3 residues: CASSQGAEGNQPQHF. CDR3 DNA: TGTGCCAGCAGCCAAGGGGCCGAGGGCAATCAGCCCCAGCATTTT.

This clonotype has ten or more counts. The rearrangement uses TRBV20-1 and TRBJ2-3; D is uncertain. The CDR3 covers 15 residues. V was cut by 6 bases and J by 3 bases, with 19 bases left in between. Germline assignment: CDR1 DFQATT and CDR2 SNEGSKA (reference sequence). DNA for the CDR3: TGCAGTGCCCGAGGTGGAGCGTCTGCGACAGATACGCAGTATTTT. This codes for CSARGGASATDTQYF.